What follows are 15 T cell receptor beta chains derived from one specimen sequenced in a study of response to subunit inactivated influenza vaccine. Using its own MiXCR run on the RT-PCR reads, TCRdb lists one record per CDR3 protein. The sample contains hundreds of thousands of distinct CDR3 sequences, roughly 15% of which appear only once. The sequencing here drew on PBMCs from blood, taken 14 to 15 days before vaccination. The source is a man in his fifties who received an inactivated influenza vaccine.

This clonotype showed up just a few times. V is TRBV7-2 and J is TRBJ2-5, with TRBD1 identical over 7 bases. The J segment lost 6 bases and the V segment lost 1 base, leaving 5 bases of the junction unmatched. The CDR3 loop spans 14 amino acids. Germline CDR1 is SGHTA and CDR2 is FQGNSA. The CDR3 loop reads CASSLDQGVKTQYF. The CDR3 coding sequence is TGTGCCAGCAGCTTAGATCAGGGGGTAAAGACCCAGTACTTC.

This clonotype was seen ten or more times. V and J are TRBV6-4 and TRBJ2-3, with D perhaps matching TRBD2 (6 bases). CDR1 and CDR2 (germline): MRHNA, SNTAGT. This CDR3 has 16 residues. V lost 0 bases, J lost 1 base, and 11 bases lay in between. The CDR3 loop reads CASSDSGGSGTDTQYF. The CDR3 coding sequence is TGTGCCAGCAGTGACTCGGGGGGTAGTGGCACAGATACGCAGTATTTT.

This rearrangement joins TRBV4-2 to TRBJ2-5; tentatively, D is TRBD1 (6 bases). The CDR3 runs 15 residues. Trimming cost V 1 base and J 3 bases, with 12 bases left between them. Germline lookup yields CDR1 LGHNA and CDR2 YNFKEQ. This chain's CDR3 is CASSQVGAGKETQYF. The CDR3 nucleotides are TGTGCCAGCAGCCAAGTGGGGGCAGGGAAAGAGACCCAGTACTTC.

This clonotype showed up just a few times. The chain joins TRBV24-1 to TRBJ2-1; D uncertain. CDR1 is KGHDR and CDR2 is SFDVKD in the germline V gene. This CDR3 has 11 amino acids. V was trimmed by 5 bases and J by 9 bases, leaving 7 bases between them. The CDR3 coding sequence is TGTGCCACCAGTGGGTCGGGTGAGCAGTTCTTC. This gives the protein CATSGSGEQFF.

At least ten counts were recorded for this clonotype. CDR3 amino acids: CASSQVSRGGTDTQYF. The CDR3 DNA reads as TGCGCCAGCAGCCAAGTTTCGCGGGGCGGCACAGATACGCAGTATTTT. The chain carries TRBV4-3 and TRBJ2-3, with TRBD2 as a possible D gene (6 bases). Germline assignment: CDR1 LGHNA and CDR2 YSLEER. CDR3 length: 16 amino acids. With 1 base removed from V and 1 base from J, the gap between germline ends came to 12 bases.

The chain recombines TRBV2 with TRBJ2-3, with D hard to call. CDR3 length: 15 residues. The V gene's germline CDR1 is SNHLY and CDR2 FYNNEI. Deletions cut 6 bases from V and 0 bases from J, with 13 bases between. This CDR3 reads CASSTGSISTDTQYF. CDR3 sequence (DNA): TGTGCCAGCAGCACCGGCTCCATAAGCACAGATACGCAGTATTTT.

This chain uses TRBV9 with TRBJ2-1; D may be TRBD2 (7 bases). Germline V gives CDR1 SGDLS, CDR2 YYNGEE. The V gene lost 3 bases and the J gene lost 5 bases, with 18 bases spanning the gap. The CDR3 is made up of 16 amino acids. CDR3: CASSALRGASHNEQFF. For the CDR3, the DNA is TGTGCCAGCAGCGCCCTCCGGGGGGCGAGTCACAATGAGCAGTTCTTC.

This clonotype has just a few counts. V and J are TRBV5-1 and TRBJ2-1; 10 nucleotides match TRBD1. This CDR3 has 16 amino acids. Germline loops: CDR1 SGHRS, CDR2 YFSETQ. Trimming cost V 0 bases and J 6 bases; bases outside gene matches: 6. CDR3 protein: CASSLVGQGKANEQFF. The CDR3 nucleotides are TGCGCCAGCAGCTTGGTGGGACAGGGGAAGGCCAATGAGCAGTTCTTC.

In this sample, this clonotype turned up a few times. The rearrangement uses TRBV28 and TRBJ2-1, with D possibly TRBD2 on 5 matching bases. The germline V gene has CDR1 MDHEN and CDR2 SYDVKM. This CDR3 has 14 residues. V lost 3 bases to trimming and J lost 7 bases, with 13 bases between them. The CDR3 protein is CASSLGSPGNEQFF. The CDR3 nucleotides read TGTGCCAGCAGTTTGGGTTCCCCGGGAAATGAGCAGTTCTTC.

This clonotype turned up a few times. This chain uses TRBV4-3 with TRBJ2-7; D may be TRBD1 (5 bases). The CDR3 has 13 amino acids. The ends were cut back, 1 base at V and 2 bases at J, with 6 bases in the middle. CDR1 and CDR2 (germline): LGHNA, YSLEER. The CDR3 nucleotides read TGCGCCAGCAGCCAAGCACAGGCCTACGAGCAGTACTTC. It specifies CASSQAQAYEQYF.

This rearrangement joins TRBV11-1 to TRBJ1-4; D is ambiguous. The CDR3 is 15 amino acids. Germline lookup yields CDR1 SGHAT and CDR2 FQDESV (reference sequence). The V end was cut by 0 bases, the J end by 6 bases, with 11 bases between. The CDR3 here is CASSLAGRKDEKLFF. The CDR3 bases are TGTGCCAGCAGCTTAGCGGGGAGGAAGGATGAAAAACTGTTTTTT.

This clonotype was found a few times. The chain combines TRBV2 with TRBJ1-2; D unresolved. CDR1 SNHLY and CDR2 FYNNEI come from the germline V gene. Deletions cut 8 bases from V and 7 bases from J, with 23 bases between. The CDR3 sequence is 15 residues long. In nucleotides, the CDR3 is TGTGCCAGCGTCTTCAGTCTACCTGCAGCCACTGGCTACACCTTC. Translation: CASVFSLPAATGYTF.

This clonotype has at least ten counts. The rearrangement uses TRBV5-1 and TRBJ1-2; the D gene is possibly TRBD1 (5 bases). The germline V gene has CDR1 SGHRS and CDR2 YFSETQ. CDR3 size: 13 residues. Trimming pared 2 bases from V and 7 bases from J, leaving 12 bases between. The CDR3 reads CASSFQGAGGYTF. CDR3 DNA sequence: TGCGCCAGCAGCTTTCAAGGGGCAGGTGGCTACACCTTC.

This clonotype occurred a few times. The gene calls are TRBV12-3 or TRBV12-4 and TRBJ2-1; 11 bases map to TRBD2. Trimming cost V 3 bases and J 9 bases; bases outside gene matches: 7. The length of the CDR3 is 15 residues. This CDR3 is CASSFITSGRGEQFF. The CDR3, as DNA: TGTGCCAGCAGTTTCATCACTAGCGGGAGAGGTGAGCAGTTCTTC.

This clonotype turned up a few times. The V gene is TRBV7-3, the J gene TRBJ2-1; the D is unclear. The V gene's germline CDR1 is SGHTA and CDR2 FQGTGA. Trimming took off 5 bases at V and 9 bases at J, with 14 bases between the two ends. The CDR3 consists of 13 residues. The CDR3 region is CASSHPRFTEQFF. DNA of the CDR3: TGTGCCAGCAGCCACCCTAGGTTCACTGAGCAGTTCTTC.